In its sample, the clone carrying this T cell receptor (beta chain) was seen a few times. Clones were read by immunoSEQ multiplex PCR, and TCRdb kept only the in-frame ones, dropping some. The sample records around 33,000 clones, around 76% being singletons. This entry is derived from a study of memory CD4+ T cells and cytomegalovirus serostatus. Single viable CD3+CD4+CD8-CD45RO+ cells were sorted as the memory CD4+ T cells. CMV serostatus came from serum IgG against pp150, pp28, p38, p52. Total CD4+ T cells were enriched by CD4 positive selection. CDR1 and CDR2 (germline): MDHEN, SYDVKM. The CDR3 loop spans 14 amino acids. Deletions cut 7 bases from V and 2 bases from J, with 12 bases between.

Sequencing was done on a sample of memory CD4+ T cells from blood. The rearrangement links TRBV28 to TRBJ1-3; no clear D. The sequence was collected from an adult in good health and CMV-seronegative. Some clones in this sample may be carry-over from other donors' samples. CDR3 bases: TGTGCCAGCACTGATGCTACTACTGGAAACACCATATATTTT. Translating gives CASTDATTGNTIYF.